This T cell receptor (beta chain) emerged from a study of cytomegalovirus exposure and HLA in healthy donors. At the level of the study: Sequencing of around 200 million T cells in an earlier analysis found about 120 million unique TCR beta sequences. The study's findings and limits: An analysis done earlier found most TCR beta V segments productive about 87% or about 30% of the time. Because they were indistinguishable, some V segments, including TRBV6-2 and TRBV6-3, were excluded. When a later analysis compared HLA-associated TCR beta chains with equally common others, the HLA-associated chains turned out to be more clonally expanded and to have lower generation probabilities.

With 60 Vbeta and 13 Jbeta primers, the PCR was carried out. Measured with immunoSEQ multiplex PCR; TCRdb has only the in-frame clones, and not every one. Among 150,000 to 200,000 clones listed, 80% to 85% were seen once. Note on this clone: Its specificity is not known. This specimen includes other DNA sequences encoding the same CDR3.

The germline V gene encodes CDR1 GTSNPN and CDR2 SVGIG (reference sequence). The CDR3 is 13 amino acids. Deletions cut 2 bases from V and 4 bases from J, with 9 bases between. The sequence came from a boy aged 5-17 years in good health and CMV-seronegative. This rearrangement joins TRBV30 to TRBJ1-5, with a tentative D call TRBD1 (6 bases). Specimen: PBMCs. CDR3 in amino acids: CAWSSQGNQPQHF. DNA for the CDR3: TGTGCCTGGAGTTCACAGGGAAATCAGCCCCAGCATTTT.